This T cell receptor beta chain was recovered during a study of shared clonotypes between healthy human individuals. Concerning this clone itself: Its antigen remains unidentified.

For each subset, genomic DNA was distributed in equal portions over several immunoSEQ plates. The authors loaded 200 ng DNA, about 30,000 T cell genomes, into sorted-subset replicate PCRs. Sequencing was performed with immunoSEQ multiplex PCR; in TCRdb, only in-frame clones are kept and a portion is missing. The sample yields some 500,000 clones, around 96% seen once. Study conclusions and caveats: Specimens sampled were limited to blood, with tissue repertoires likely differing. Limitation of the genetic and exposure-history diversity represented came from the few donors.

The CDR3 totals 15 residues. Germline V CDR1 and CDR2: MRHNA, SNTAGT. The V gene lost 0 bases and the J gene lost 4 bases, with 9 bases spanning the gap. Material: naive CD4+ T cells sorted from blood. Subset noted: CD45RA+ positively selected. The source of this sequence is a woman in her 30s in good health. V gene TRBV6-4 combines with J gene TRBJ2-2; D unclear. The CDR3 here is CASSDSETSTGELFF. CDR3 nucleotides: TGTGCCAGCAGTGACTCGGAGACATCCACCGGGGAGCTGTTTTTT.